Included here is one T cell receptor (beta chain) sequence, with context. This clone came up once. It lacks a known antigen. Base qualities are not at hand, and no much larger clone is one base apart. The donors were healthy, HIV-negative adults with no recently reported acute infections or vaccinations. Only Caucasian adults living in Nashville, Tennessee, USA were represented among the donors. CD4+ T cells were enriched by magnetic negative selection; naive cells were then positively selected on CD45RA, and the negative fraction formed the memory subset. After blood collection by leukapheresis, PBMCs were isolated using Ficoll-Histopaque density gradient centrifugation and then cryopreserved in the vapor phase of liquid nitrogen. Purity and quantity of every magnetically sorted T cell population were checked by analytical flow cytometry. Genomic DNA was isolated from every sorted fraction and measured by UV absorbance on a Nanodrop 2000c.

There are 15 amino acids in the CDR3, from cysteine to phenylalanine inclusive. Of all the DNA, just the CDR3 is kept, 45 bases in frame from base 1. V is shortened by 6 bases, J by 6 bases, and the region joining them spans 18 bases. CDR1 MDHEN and CDR2 SYDVKM were looked up in the germline V gene. Using the deep immunoSEQ assay, multiplex PCR amplified TCR CDR3 regions from genomic DNA. Extracted genomic DNA from each cell subset was distributed evenly across all wells of several immunoSEQ 96-well plates, and each plate was treated as a replicate. For sorted subsets, approximately 210 ng genomic DNA, equal to 30,000 or so T cell genomes, was loaded into each replicate PCR. Purified libraries were quantified with a Qubit 3.0 fluorometer, sized on a Bioanalyzer 2100, and re-quantified with the KAPA Library Quantification kit. Each immunoSEQ 96-well plate was sequenced on its own single-read 150-cycle Illumina NextSeq 550 flow cell. The original pipeline was this. Because the immunoSEQ output included only junctional sequences and no quality scores, the filtering could not be the same as the filtering used for full-length reads. Sequences were annotated with PyIR, a Python wrapper for IgBLAST v1.9, using IMGT germline references to assign V/J genes and CDR3. Reads with weak V/J assignments (E-value above 1e-6), missing CDR3, stop codons, out-of-frame junctions, or ambiguous translated residues were removed. V3J clonotypes were defined as sequences sharing an identical inferred V gene, J gene, and CDR3 amino acid sequence. To compute the percentage overlap between repertoires, the number of shared unique clonotypes was divided by the size of the smaller repertoire. Richness of each repertoire was evaluated using RTK rarefaction, the Chao1 estimator, and Recon v2.1 estimates of unobserved clonotypes. OLGA was used to compute generation probabilities for all TCRbeta clonotypes that the gDNA method yielded from a handful of donors. TCRdb provides this immuneACCESS table in a form limited to in-frame rearrangements. Some clones are lacking; in checked studies, under half of them reflect an unresolved V gene, and why the rest are absent is not known. That table gives V, J and clone size, and the DNA gave D and trimming. The sample yields about 680,000 clones; around four fifths were counted once. 1.5% to 2% of the sample goes to the ten largest clones.

This record comes from a study of shared clonotypes between healthy human individuals (dated by TCRdb to about 2020). With respect to the entire study: The cohort comprised two women and a few men aged 18 to 49 years. Per donor, three plates each were used for CD4 naive and CD4 memory, two for CD8 naive, and one for CD8 memory. The study deeply sequenced blood TCR repertoires of about 5 healthy adults to estimate repertoire size and the extent of clonotype sharing between individuals. To increase sequencing depth and limit assay-specific biases, TCR repertoire library preparation and sequencing were carried out by different laboratories using diverse techniques. Leukapheresis yielded between about 0.85 and 10 billion PBMCs per donor.

Overall results and qualifications from the work: Only blood was sampled, and tissue TCR repertoires likely differ from those in blood. Larger estimated clonotype richness was generally found for naive subsets than for memory subsets. The small number of donors limited the genetic and exposure-history diversity represented. Pairwise subsampling indicated that sequencing depth was expected to affect the degree of clonotype sharing among donors. When a few donors were compared, the shared fraction of clonotypes was 5% to 6.5% for naive CD4, 3.5% to 4% for naive CD8, roughly 2.5% for memory CD4, and 0.4% for memory CD8. Compared with non-shared clonotypes, the clonotypes found in all four sorted-subset donors had higher generation probabilities. Even with the large sequencing depth, rarefaction of the sorted-subset datasets indicated that sequencing was incomplete.

The chain links TRBV28 with TRBJ1-5; the D gene is perhaps TRBD1, from 6 matching bases. The specimen sequenced was memory CD4+ T cells sorted from blood. The cell subset or site label of this sample denotes: CD45RA-negative fraction. The receptor was derived from a woman under 40 in good health. The CDR3 reads as follows: CASRLRGTGGQPQHF. The DNA sequence is TGTGCCAGCAGACTAAGGGGGACGGGCGGTCAGCCCCAGCATTTT.